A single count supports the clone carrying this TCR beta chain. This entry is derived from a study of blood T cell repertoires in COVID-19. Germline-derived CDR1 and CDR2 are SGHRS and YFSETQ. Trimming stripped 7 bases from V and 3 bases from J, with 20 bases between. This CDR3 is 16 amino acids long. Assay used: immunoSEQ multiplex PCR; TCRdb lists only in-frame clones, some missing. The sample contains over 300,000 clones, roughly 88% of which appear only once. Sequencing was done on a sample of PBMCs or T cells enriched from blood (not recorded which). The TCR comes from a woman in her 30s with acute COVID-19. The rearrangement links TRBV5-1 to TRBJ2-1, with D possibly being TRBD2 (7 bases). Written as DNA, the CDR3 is TGCGCCAGCTTTGGGGGAGGGGGATCGGGCTACAATGAGCAGTTCTTC. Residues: CASFGGGGSGYNEQFF. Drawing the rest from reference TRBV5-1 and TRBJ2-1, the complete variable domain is KAGVTQTPRYLIKTRGQQVTLSCSPISGHRSVSWYQQTPGQGLQFLFEYFSETQRNKGNFPGRFSGRQFSNSRSEMNVSTLELGDSALYLCASFGGGGSGYNEQFFGPGTRLTVL.